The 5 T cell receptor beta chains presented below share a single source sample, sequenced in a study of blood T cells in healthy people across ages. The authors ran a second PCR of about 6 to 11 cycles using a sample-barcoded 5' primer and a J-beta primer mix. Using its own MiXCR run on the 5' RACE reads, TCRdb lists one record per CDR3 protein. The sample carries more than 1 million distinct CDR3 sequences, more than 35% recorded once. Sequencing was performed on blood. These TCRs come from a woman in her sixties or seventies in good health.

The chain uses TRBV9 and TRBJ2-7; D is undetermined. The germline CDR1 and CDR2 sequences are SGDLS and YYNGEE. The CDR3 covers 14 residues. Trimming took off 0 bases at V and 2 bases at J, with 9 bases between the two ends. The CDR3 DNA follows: TGTGCCAGCAGCGTAGGACCGGTTACCTACGAGCAGTACTTC. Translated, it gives CASSVGPVTYEQYF. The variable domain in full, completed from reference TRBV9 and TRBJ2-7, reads DSGVTQTPKHLITATGQRVTLRCSPRSGDLSVYWYQQSLDQGLQFLIQYYNGEERAKGNILERFSAQQFPDLHSELNLSSLELGDSALYFCASSVGPVTYEQYFGPGTRLTVT.

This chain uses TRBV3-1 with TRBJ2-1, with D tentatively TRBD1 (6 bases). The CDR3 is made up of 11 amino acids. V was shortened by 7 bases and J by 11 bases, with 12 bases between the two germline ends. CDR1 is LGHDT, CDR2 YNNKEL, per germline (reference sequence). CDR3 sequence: CASKGVTQQFF. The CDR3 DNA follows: TGTGCCAGCAAGGGGGTTACTCAGCAGTTCTTC.

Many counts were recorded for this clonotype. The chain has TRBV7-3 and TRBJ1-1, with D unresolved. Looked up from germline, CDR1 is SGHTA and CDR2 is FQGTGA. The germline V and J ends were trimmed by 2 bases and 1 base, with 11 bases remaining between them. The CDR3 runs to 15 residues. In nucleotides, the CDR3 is TGTGCCAGCAGCTTATCCCTAGGTCCGAACACTGAAGCTTTCTTT. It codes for CASSLSLGPNTEAFF.

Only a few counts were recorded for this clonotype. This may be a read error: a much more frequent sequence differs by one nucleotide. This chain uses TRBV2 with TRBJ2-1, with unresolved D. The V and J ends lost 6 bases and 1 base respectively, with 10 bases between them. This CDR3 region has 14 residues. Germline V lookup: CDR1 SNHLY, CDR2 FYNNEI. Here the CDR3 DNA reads TGTGCCAGCAGGCTGGAGAGATCCTACAATGAGCAGTTCTTC. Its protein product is CASRLERSYNEQFF.

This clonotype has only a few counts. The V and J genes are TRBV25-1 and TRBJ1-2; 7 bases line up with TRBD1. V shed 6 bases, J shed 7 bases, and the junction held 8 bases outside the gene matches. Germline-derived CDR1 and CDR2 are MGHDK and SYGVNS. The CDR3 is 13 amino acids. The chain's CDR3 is CASSQGGGFGYTF. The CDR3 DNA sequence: TGTGCCAGCAGCCAAGGAGGGGGCTTTGGCTACACCTTC.